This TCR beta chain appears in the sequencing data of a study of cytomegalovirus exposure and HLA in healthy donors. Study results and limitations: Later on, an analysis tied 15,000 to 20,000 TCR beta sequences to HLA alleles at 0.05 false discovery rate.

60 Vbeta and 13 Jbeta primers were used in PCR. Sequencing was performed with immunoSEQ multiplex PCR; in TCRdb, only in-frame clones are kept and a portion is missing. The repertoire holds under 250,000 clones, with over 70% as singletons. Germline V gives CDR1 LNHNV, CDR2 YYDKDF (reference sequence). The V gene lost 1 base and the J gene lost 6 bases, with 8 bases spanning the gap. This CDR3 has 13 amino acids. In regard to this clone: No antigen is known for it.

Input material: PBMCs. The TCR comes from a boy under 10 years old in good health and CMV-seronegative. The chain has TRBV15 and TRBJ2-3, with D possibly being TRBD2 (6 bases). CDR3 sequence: CATSRARGDTQYF. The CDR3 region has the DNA TGTGCCACCAGCAGAGCACGGGGGGATACGCAGTATTTT. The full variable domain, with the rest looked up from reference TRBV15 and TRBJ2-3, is DAMVIQNPRYQVTQFGKPVTLSCSQTLNHNVMYWYQQKSSQAPKLLFHYYDKDFNNEADTPDNFQSRRPNTSFCFLDIRSPGLGDTAMYLCATSRARGDTQYFGPGTRLTVL.